This entry features one T cell receptor (beta chain) sequence. These data are taken from a study of metastatic and nonmetastatic thyroid tumors. On the study more broadly: Repertoires from blood and tumor or nodule tissue of malignant and benign thyroid patients were compared.

This CDR3 region has 14 residues. The trim removed 3 bases at V and 4 bases at J, leaving 8 bases unmatched. Germline assignment: CDR1 DFQATT and CDR2 SNEGSKA (reference sequence). Using MiXCR, TCRdb re-called clones from the PCR reads. The table lists roughly 12,000 clones, under 30% of them singletons, with roughly 19% in the top ten. Thyroid surgery had not been preceded by any treatment in any patient. The source of this sequence is a female donor with papillary thyroid cancer or a benign thyroid nodule (not recorded which). Some clones in this sample may be carry-over from other donors' samples. The sequencing input was tumor tissue. The chain recombines TRBV20-1 with TRBJ1-2; TRBD1 aligns across 7 bases. The chain's CDR3 is CSARNTGVGYGYTF. CDR3 bases: TGCAGTGCTAGGAATACAGGGGTAGGCTATGGCTACACCTTC.